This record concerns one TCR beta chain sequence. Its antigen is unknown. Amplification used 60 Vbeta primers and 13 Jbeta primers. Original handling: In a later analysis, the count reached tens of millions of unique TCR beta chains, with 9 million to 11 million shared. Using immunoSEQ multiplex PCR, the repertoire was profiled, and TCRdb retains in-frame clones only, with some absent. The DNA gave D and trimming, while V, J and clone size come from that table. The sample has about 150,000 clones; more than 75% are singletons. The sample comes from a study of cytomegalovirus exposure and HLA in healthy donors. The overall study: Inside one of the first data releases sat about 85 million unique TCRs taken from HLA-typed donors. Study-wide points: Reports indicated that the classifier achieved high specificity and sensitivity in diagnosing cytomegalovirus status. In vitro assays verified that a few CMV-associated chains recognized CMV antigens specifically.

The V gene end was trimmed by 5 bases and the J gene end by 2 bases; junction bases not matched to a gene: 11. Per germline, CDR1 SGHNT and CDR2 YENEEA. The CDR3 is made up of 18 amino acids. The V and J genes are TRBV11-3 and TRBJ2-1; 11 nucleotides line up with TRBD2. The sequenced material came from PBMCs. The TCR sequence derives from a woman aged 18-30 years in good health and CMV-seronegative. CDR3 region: CASSPPRTSGRPYNEQFF. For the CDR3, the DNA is TGTGCCAGCAGCCCACCCAGGACTAGCGGGCGGCCCTACAATGAGCAGTTCTTC. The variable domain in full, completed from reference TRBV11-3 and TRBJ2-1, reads EAGVVQSPRYKIIEKKQPVAFWCNPISGHNTLYWYLQNLGQGPELLIRYENEEAVDDSQLPKDRFSAERLKGVDSTLKIQPAELGDSAVYLCASSPPRTSGRPYNEQFFGPGTRLTVL.